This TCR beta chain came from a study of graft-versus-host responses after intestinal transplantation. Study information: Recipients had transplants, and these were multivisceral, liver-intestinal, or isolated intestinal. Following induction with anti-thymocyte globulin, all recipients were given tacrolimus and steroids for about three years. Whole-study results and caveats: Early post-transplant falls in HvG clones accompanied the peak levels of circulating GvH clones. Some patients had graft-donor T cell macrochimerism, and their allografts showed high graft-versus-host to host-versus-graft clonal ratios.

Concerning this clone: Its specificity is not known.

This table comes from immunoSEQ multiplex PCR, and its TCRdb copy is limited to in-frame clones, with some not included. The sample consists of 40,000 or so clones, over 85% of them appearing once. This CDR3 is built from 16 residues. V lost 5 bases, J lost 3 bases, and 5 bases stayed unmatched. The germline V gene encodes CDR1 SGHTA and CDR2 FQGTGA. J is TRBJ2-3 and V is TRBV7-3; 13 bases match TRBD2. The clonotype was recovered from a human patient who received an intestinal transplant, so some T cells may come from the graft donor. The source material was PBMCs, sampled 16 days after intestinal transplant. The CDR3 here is CASSKRLAGGTDTQYF. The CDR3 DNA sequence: TGTGCCAGCAGCAAGCGACTAGCGGGAGGTACAGATACGCAGTATTTT. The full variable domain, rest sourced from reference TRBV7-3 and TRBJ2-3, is GAGVSQTPSNKVTEKGKYVELRCDPISGHTALYWYRQSLGQGPEFLIYFQGTGAADDSGLPNDRFFAVRPEGSVSTLKIQRTERGDSAVYLCASSKRLAGGTDTQYFGPGTRLTVL.